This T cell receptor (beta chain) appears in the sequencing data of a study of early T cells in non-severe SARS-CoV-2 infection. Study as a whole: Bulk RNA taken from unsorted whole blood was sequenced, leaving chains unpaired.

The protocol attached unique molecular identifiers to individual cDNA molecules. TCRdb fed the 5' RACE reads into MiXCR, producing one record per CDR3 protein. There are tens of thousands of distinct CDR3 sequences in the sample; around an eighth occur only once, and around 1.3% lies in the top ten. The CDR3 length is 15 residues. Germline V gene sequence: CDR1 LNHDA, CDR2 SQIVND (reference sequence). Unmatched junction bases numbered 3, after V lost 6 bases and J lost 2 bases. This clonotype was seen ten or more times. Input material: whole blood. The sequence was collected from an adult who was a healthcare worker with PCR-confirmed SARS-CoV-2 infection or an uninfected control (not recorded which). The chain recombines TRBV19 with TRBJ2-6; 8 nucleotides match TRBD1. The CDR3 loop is CASRRTGTGANVLTF. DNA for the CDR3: TGTGCCAGTAGGCGGACAGGGACTGGGGCCAACGTCCTGACTTTC.